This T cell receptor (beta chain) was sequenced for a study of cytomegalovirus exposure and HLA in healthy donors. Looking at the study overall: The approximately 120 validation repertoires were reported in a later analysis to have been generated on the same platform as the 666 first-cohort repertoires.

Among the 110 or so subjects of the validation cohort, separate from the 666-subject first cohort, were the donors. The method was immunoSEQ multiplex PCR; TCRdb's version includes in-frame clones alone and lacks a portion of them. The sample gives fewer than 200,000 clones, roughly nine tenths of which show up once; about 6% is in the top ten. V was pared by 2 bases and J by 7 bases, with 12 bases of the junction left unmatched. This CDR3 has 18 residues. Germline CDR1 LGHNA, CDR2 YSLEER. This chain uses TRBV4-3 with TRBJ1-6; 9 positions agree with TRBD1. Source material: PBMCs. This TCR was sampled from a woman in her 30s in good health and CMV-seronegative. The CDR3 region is CASSQKKQGAAENSPLHF. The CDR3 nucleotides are TGCGCCAGCAGCCAAAAGAAACAGGGGGCCGCCGAAAATTCACCCCTCCACTTT.